Each of the 23 T cell receptor beta chains below was sequenced from the same sample in a study of TIL therapy for anti-PD-1-resistant metastatic lung cancer. The immunoSEQ assay was v3. The data were produced by immunoSEQ multiplex PCR, yet TCRdb's version contains in-frame clones alone and is incomplete. The sample yields 50,000 to 65,000 clones, 55% to 75% seen once. Time point of the sample: pre-treatment sample, taken before nivolumab and TIL therapy. The material was blood, obtained at baseline. These receptors were obtained from a person aged 25 to 85 with non-small cell lung cancer.

V and J are TRBV7-2 and TRBJ2-3; TRBD2 matches 8 bases. The CDR3 has 16 amino acids. Germline-derived CDR1 and CDR2 are SGHTA and FQGNSA. The ends lost 5 bases at V and 6 bases at J; junction bases unmatched: 13. This chain's CDR3 is CASSRGTSWGADTQYF. CDR3 nucleotides: TGTGCCAGCAGCCGCGGGACTAGTTGGGGGGCGGATACGCAGTATTTT.

This chain joins TRBV21-1 and TRBJ2-7; the D call of TRBD1 is as the table states it, not checked on the DNA. TRBV21-1 is given as a pseudogene. The CDR3 has 15 residues. The CDR3 coding sequence is TGTGCCAGCAGCAAAGAAGACATGAGTTCCTACGAGCAGTACTTC. This translates into CASSKEDMSSYEQYF.

This chain connects TRBV4-1 to TRBJ2-7, with a possible D match to TRBD2 (5 bases). V gave up 2 bases and J gave up 5 bases, with 13 bases separating them. Germline CDR1 is MGHRA and CDR2 is YSYEKL. This CDR3 contains 14 residues. The CDR3 nucleotides read TGCGCCAGCAGCCAAAGAGCCCAGGAGGACGAGCAGTACTTC. Its protein product is CASSQRAQEDEQYF.

The chain is built from TRBV7-9 and TRBJ1-1, with a weak D call TRBD1 (5 bases). The CDR3 is 15 residues long. With 5 bases removed from V and 0 bases from J, the gap between germline ends came to 13 bases. CDR1 and CDR2 (germline): SEHNR, FQNEAQ (reference sequence). The CDR3 DNA follows: TGTGCCAGCAGCCGATCGGGACGATTGAACACTGAAGCTTTCTTT. Translating gives CASSRSGRLNTEAFF.

The chain joins TRBV7-9 to TRBJ2-1; TRBD1 might be the D (6 bases). CDR1 is SEHNR, CDR2 FQNEAQ, per germline (reference sequence). The CDR3 has 15 amino acids. Trimming stripped 2 bases from V and 3 bases from J, with 11 bases between. CDR3 in amino acids: CASSLTQGDYNEQFF. The CDR3 region has the DNA TGTGCCAGCAGCTTAACACAGGGTGACTACAATGAGCAGTTCTTC. The full variable domain, completed using reference TRBV7-9 and TRBJ2-1, is DTGVSQNPRHKITKRGQNVTFRCDPISEHNRLYWYRQTLGQGPEFLTYFQNEAQLEKSRLLSDRFSAERPKGSFSTLEIQRTEQGDSAMYLCASSLTQGDYNEQFFGPGTRLTVL.

This sequence joins TRBV19 and TRBJ2-5; D might be TRBD1 or TRBD2, each matching 5 bases. This CDR3 is built from 16 residues. From germline, CDR1 is LNHDA and CDR2 SQIVND (reference sequence). Trimming took off 6 bases at V and 2 bases at J, with 19 bases between the two ends. The CDR3 region has the DNA TGTGCCAGTAGGGATCCTGGACGAGGGGTTCAAGAGACCCAGTACTTC. This gives the protein CASRDPGRGVQETQYF.

This clone has only a few counts. The V and J genes are TRBV30 and TRBJ1-1; D not certain. The V end was cut by 2 bases, the J end by 1 base, with 8 bases between. The CDR3 is 13 residues long. Germline V gene sequence: CDR1 GTSNPN, CDR2 SVGIG (reference sequence). The CDR3 region is CAWSIGGNTEAFF. For the CDR3, the DNA is TGTGCCTGGAGTATCGGAGGGAACACTGAAGCTTTCTTT.

This clone was recorded once. The chain couples TRBV5-5 to TRBJ2-7, with TRBD1 matching over 10 bases. The CDR3 is made up of 14 amino acids. V dropped 5 bases and J dropped 4; count of bases not matched to a gene: 6. Looked up from germline, CDR1 is SGHKS and CDR2 is YYEKEE (reference sequence). The chain's CDR3 is CASRRDRGFYEQYF. The CDR3 DNA sequence: TGTGCCAGCAGGCGGGACAGGGGATTTTACGAGCAGTACTTC.

The sample holds a few counts of this clone. J is TRBJ1-2 and V is TRBV18; 9 positions agree with TRBD1. The J segment lost 8 bases and the V segment lost 2 bases, leaving 24 bases of the junction unmatched. There are 20 residues in the CDR3. The germline V gene has CDR1 KGHSH and CDR2 LQKENI. CDR3 bases: TGTGCCAGCTCACCAGCGTTTTCCGGGACAGGGTTGAGTTGGGGCGCGGGCTACACCTTC. Its translation: CASSPAFSGTGLSWGAGYTF.

This clone showed up just a few times. The V gene is TRBV5-1, the J gene TRBJ1-1; possibly TRBD1 for D (6 bases). The CDR3 sequence is 13 residues long. The V end was cut by 1 base, the J end by 7 bases, with 11 bases between. CDR1 is SGHRS and CDR2 is YFSETQ in the germline V gene. The CDR3: CASSLLQGSEAFF. CDR3 DNA: TGCGCCAGCAGCTTGCTGCAGGGGAGTGAAGCTTTCTTT.

V is TRBV5-6 and J is TRBJ1-1; D remains ambiguous. The CDR3 length is 13 residues. Germline V gene sequence: CDR1 SGHDT, CDR2 YYEEEE. V dropped 1 base and J dropped 8 bases, with 12 bases sitting between them. The DNA for the CDR3 is TGTGCCAGCAGCTTGATGGTCAGGAACGAAGCTTTCTTT. Its protein is CASSLMVRNEAFF. Based on the CDR3 plus reference TRBV5-6 and TRBJ1-1, the full variable domain is DAGVTQSPTHLIKTRGQQVTLRCSPKSGHDTVSWYQQALGQGPQFIFQYYEEEERQRGNFPDRFSGHQFPNYSSELNVNALLLGDSALYLCASSLMVRNEAFFGQGTRLTVV.

CDR3 nucleotide sequence: TGCGCCAGCAGCTTAAGCGGGAGTCCAGAGACCCAGTACTTC. Its translation: CASSLSGSPETQYF. V gene TRBV5-1 combines with J gene TRBJ2-5; the match to TRBD2 covers 8 bases. The V segment lost 2 bases and the J segment 4 bases; nucleotides outside the gene matches: 4. The CDR3 loop spans 14 amino acids. Germline CDR1 is SGHRS and CDR2 is YFSETQ.

Points on this clone: Distinct nucleotide sequences in the sample also encode this CDR3. The chain uses TRBV4-2 and TRBJ1-2; D perhaps matches TRBD1 (5 bases). With 0 bases removed from V and 5 bases from J, the gap between germline ends came to 13 bases. The length of the CDR3 is 15 residues. Germline-derived CDR1 and CDR2 are LGHNA and YNFKEQ. The CDR3 DNA reads as TGTGCCAGCAGCCAAGAGCGGCGCGGGGGATATGGCTACACCTTC. Protein: CASSQERRGGYGYTF.

Worth noting for this clone: At one end the junction does not follow the germline gene, possibly because of a read error. The chain carries TRBV7-2 and TRBJ2-5; D unresolved. This CDR3 is 12 amino acids long. Germline values: CDR1 SGHTA, CDR2 FQGNSA. The CDR3 spells CASSLNHETQYF. CDR3 coding DNA: TGTGCCAGCAGCTTGAACCACGAGACCCAGTACTTC.

V is TRBV5-4 and J is TRBJ1-2; no firm D call. The CDR3 consists of 13 residues. The V and J ends lost 4 bases and 0 bases respectively, with 7 bases between them. Germline V gene data show CDR1 as SGHNT and CDR2 as YYREEE (reference sequence). This CDR3 is CASSLTPNYGYTF. CDR3 DNA sequence: TGTGCCAGCAGCCTCACCCCTAACTATGGCTACACCTTC. Supplemented by reference TRBV5-4 and TRBJ1-2, the full variable domain reads ETGVTQSPTHLIKTRGQQVTLRCSSQSGHNTVSWYQQALGQGPQFIFQYYREEENGRGNFPPRFSGLQFPNYSSELNVNALELDDSALYLCASSLTPNYGYTFGSGTRLTVV.

The genes are TRBV7-6 and TRBJ2-3; TRBD2 matches 13 bases. This CDR3 is built from 16 residues. Losses at the gene ends were 7 bases for V and 6 bases for J; bases not matched to a gene: 10. Germline CDR1 and CDR2: SGHVS and FNYEAQ. As DNA, the CDR3 is TGTGCCAGCACAGTCCAACTACTAGCGGGAGGGGATACGCAGTATTTT. Translating gives CASTVQLLAGGDTQYF.

This clone was seen once. CDR3 sequence reads: CASNKQGTGELFF. The CDR3 coding sequence is TGTGCCAGCAACAAACAGGGAACCGGGGAGCTGTTTTTT. J is TRBJ2-2 and V is TRBV25-1; D is perhaps TRBD1 (6 bases). Trimming left V 7 bases short and J 5 bases short, with 11 bases between. Germline lookup yields CDR1 MGHDK and CDR2 SYGVNS. The CDR3 is 13 amino acids.

This clone was picked up a small number of times. The CDR3 protein is CASSPYRLPPYEQYF. The CDR3 DNA reads as TGTGCCAGCAGTCCCTATCGACTCCCCCCCTACGAGCAGTACTTC. This chain connects TRBV21-1 to TRBJ2-7; TRBD2 reflects the table's D call only, with no check against the DNA. TRBV21-1 is a known pseudogene. This CDR3 has 15 residues.

The chain is built from TRBV6-6 and TRBJ2-7, with 9 bases fitting TRBD1. CDR3 length: 15 residues. J gave up 6 bases and V 2 bases, and 8 bases lay outside the gene matches. CDR1 MNHNY and CDR2 SVGAGI come from the germline V gene (reference sequence). The CDR3 protein is CASSYPGTGLGEQYF. Here the CDR3 DNA reads TGTGCCAGCAGTTACCCCGGGACAGGGTTGGGCGAGCAGTACTTC.

This chain links TRBV29-1 with TRBJ2-5; a weak D match, TRBD1 (7 bases). Per germline, CDR1 SQVTM and CDR2 ANQGSEA. V was shortened by 4 bases and J by 5 bases, with 11 bases between the two germline ends. This CDR3 region has 12 residues. The chain's CDR3 is CSVVRGAETQYF. The CDR3 DNA sequence: TGCAGCGTTGTCAGGGGGGCGGAGACCCAGTACTTC.

CDR3 DNA: TGTGCCTGGAGTGTCGTGGAGAACACTGAAGCTTTCTTT. This encodes CAWSVVENTEAFF. V gene TRBV30 combines with J gene TRBJ1-1; D ambiguous. V was cut by 0 bases and J by 1 base, with 6 bases left in between. This CDR3 is built from 13 residues. The germline gives CDR1 GTSNPN, CDR2 SVGIG (reference sequence).

The V call is TRBV6-1, the J call TRBJ1-5; no reliable D call. The germline CDR1 and CDR2 sequences are MNHNS and SASEGT. Trimming removed 2 bases from V and 5 bases from J, with 7 bases in between. The CDR3 has 13 residues. The CDR3 coding sequence is TGTGCCAGCAGTGAAATCGGTGATCAGCCCCAGCATTTT. As protein: CASSEIGDQPQHF.

V gene TRBV19 combines with J gene TRBJ2-7; 10 bases line up with TRBD1. The germline V gene encodes CDR1 LNHDA and CDR2 SQIVND (reference sequence). The trim removed 5 bases at V and 4 bases at J, leaving 8 bases unmatched. There are 15 residues in the CDR3. This CDR3 reads CASSSYRDRGYEQYF. Written as DNA, the CDR3 is TGTGCCAGTAGTTCATACCGGGACAGGGGTTACGAGCAGTACTTC. Full variable domain (outside the CDR3, taken from reference TRBV19 and TRBJ2-7): DGGITQSPKYLFRKEGQNVTLSCEQNLNHDAMYWYRQDPGQGLRLIYYSQIVNDFQKGDIAEGYSVSREKKESFPLTVTSAQKNPTAFYLCASSSYRDRGYEQYFGPGTRLTVT.